This T cell receptor beta chain was identified during a study of cytomegalovirus exposure and HLA in healthy donors. Study results and limitations: Later analysis identified several of the most significant clusters that appeared linked to common viral pathogens. Association with HLA alleles at 0.05 false discovery rate was found for 15,000 to 20,000 TCR beta sequences in a later analysis.

PCR employed 60 Vbeta and 13 Jbeta primers. Using immunoSEQ multiplex PCR, the repertoire was profiled, and TCRdb retains in-frame clones only, with some absent. Seen here are roughly 190,000 clones, roughly 90% observed once, and the top ten hold 0.9% to 1.2%. On this clone itself: Its specificity is not known.

From germline, CDR1 is SGHRS and CDR2 YFSETQ. The V and J ends lost 2 bases and 2 bases respectively, with 14 bases between them. The CDR3 spans 15 residues. The clonotype was recovered from a boy between 2 and 10 years old in good health and CMV-seronegative. The sample taken for sequencing was PBMCs. V and J are TRBV5-1 and TRBJ2-7; weak D call: TRBD2 (6 bases). The CDR3 spells CASSLTLAGTYEQYF. Written as DNA, the CDR3 is TGCGCCAGCAGCTTAACCCTGGCGGGGACCTACGAGCAGTACTTC. Complete variable domain (other parts from reference TRBV5-1 and TRBJ2-7): KAGVTQTPRYLIKTRGQQVTLSCSPISGHRSVSWYQQTPGQGLQFLFEYFSETQRNKGNFPGRFSGRQFSNSRSEMNVSTLELGDSALYLCASSLTLAGTYEQYFGPGTRLTVT.